Described below is a single TCR beta chain sequence and its context. Antigen: not known. With a constant-region primer, TCR beta cDNA was made from approximately 500 ng of total RNA. It was through three nested multiplex PCR rounds of slightly modified ARM-PCR that TCR beta libraries arose. The opening two PCR rounds, around 11 cycles each, paired TRBV1-TRBV30 forward primers with a C-beta reverse primer. TCRdb reanalysed the multiplex PCR reads using MiXCR and keeps one entry per CDR3 protein. The profile shows under 200,000 distinct CDR3 sequences, roughly two thirds of them singletons. This specimen belongs to a study of tumor-infiltrating lymphocytes in primary liver carcinoma. Notes on the study in general: Overlap between tumor regions exceeded overlap of tumor with adjacent tissue or blood.

They got blood RNA out of unsorted whole blood and also pulled out germline DNA. CDR3 size: 16 residues. With 4 bases clipped from V and 0 bases from J, the junction kept 3 bases outside the gene matches. Germline V lookup: CDR1 MNHNY, CDR2 SVGAGI (reference sequence). The sample consisted of peripheral blood. This receptor was obtained from a woman aged 55-70 years with primary liver carcinoma and hepatitis B virus infection. V is TRBV6-6 and J is TRBJ1-5; 10 bases map to TRBD1. CDR3 amino acids: CASSSGDRGSNQPQHF. The CDR3 DNA sequence: TGTGCCAGCAGTTCCGGGGACAGGGGTAGCAATCAGCCCCAGCATTTT.